What follows are 27 T cell receptor beta chains derived from one specimen sequenced in a study of OX40 agonist ivuxolimab in advanced cancers. Sequencing was performed with immunoSEQ multiplex PCR; in TCRdb, only in-frame clones are kept and a portion is missing. The sample consists of more than 45,000 clones, 75% to 90% of them appearing once. Specimen: CD4+ or CD8+ T cells sorted from blood, collected in a trial of the OX40 agonist ivuxolimab. Receptors were obtained from an adult with an advanced solid tumor such as melanoma, head and neck, liver or kidney cancer.

The chain couples TRBV5-1 to TRBJ1-2, with D unresolved. Germline loops: CDR1 SGHRS, CDR2 YFSETQ. This CDR3 spans 16 amino acids. V was cut by 4 bases and J by 7 bases, with 23 bases left in between. The CDR3 here is CASSPLAGSPVSGYTF. DNA of the CDR3: TGCGCCAGCAGCCCCCTCGCCGGGTCCCCGGTCTCTGGCTACACCTTC.

This CDR3 reads CASSARDRNTEAFF. For the CDR3, the DNA is TGTGCCAGCAGCGCCCGGGACCGGAACACTGAAGCTTTCTTT. This chain links TRBV9 with TRBJ1-1; perhaps TRBD1 as D (5 bases). Per the germline V gene, CDR1 is SGDLS and CDR2 is YYNGEE. With 3 bases removed from V and 1 base from J, the gap between germline ends came to 10 bases. This CDR3 region has 14 residues.

This clone was recorded only once. The chain combines TRBV6-1 with TRBJ1-5; weak D call: TRBD1 (5 bases). The germline V and J ends were trimmed by 5 bases and 5 bases, with 10 bases remaining between them. CDR1 is MNHNS, CDR2 SASEGT, per germline. The CDR3 is made up of 13 amino acids. CDR3 sequence (DNA): TGTGCCAGCAGTATGGGGGAGGATCAGCCCCAGCATTTT. Translation gives CASSMGEDQPQHF.

This chain joins TRBV19 and TRBJ1-2; D not certain. Trimming removed 3 bases from V and 4 bases from J, with 12 bases in between. CDR3 size: 14 residues. Germline assignment: CDR1 LNHDA and CDR2 SQIVND (reference sequence). The CDR3 nucleotides are TGTGCCAGTAGTATCGGCAGGCCGGGCTATGGCTACACCTTC. Amino acids: CASSIGRPGYGYTF.

The chain uses TRBV7-9 and TRBJ2-3; 10 bases align to TRBD2. The trim removed 0 bases at V and 1 base at J, leaving 1 base unmatched. This CDR3 is 16 amino acids long. The germline V gene has CDR1 SEHNR and CDR2 FQNEAQ (reference sequence). Written as DNA, the CDR3 is TGTGCCAGCAGCTTAGCCCTAGCGGGGGGCACAGATACGCAGTATTTT. This codes for CASSLALAGGTDTQYF.

The V gene is TRBV6-5, the J gene TRBJ1-6, with D tentatively TRBD1 (5 bases). The germline V and J ends were trimmed by 6 bases and 6 bases, with 15 bases remaining between them. The germline V gene encodes CDR1 MNHEY and CDR2 SVGAGI. The CDR3 has 15 amino acids. CDR3 protein: CASSWGEGPNSPLHF. The CDR3 bases are TGTGCCAGCAGCTGGGGCGAGGGGCCTAATTCACCCCTCCACTTT.

The rearrangement uses TRBV19 and TRBJ2-5; D might be TRBD2 (5 bases). Germline CDR1 and CDR2: LNHDA and SQIVND (reference sequence). The V gene lost 4 bases and the J gene lost 5 bases, with 11 bases spanning the gap. The CDR3 consists of 13 residues. The CDR3 loop reads CASSTTKMETQYF. Here the CDR3 DNA reads TGTGCCAGTAGTACGACTAAGATGGAGACCCAGTACTTC. The variable domain in full, with the rest retrieved from reference TRBV19 and TRBJ2-5, is DGGITQSPKYLFRKEGQNVTLSCEQNLNHDAMYWYRQDPGQGLRLIYYSQIVNDFQKGDIAEGYSVSREKKESFPLTVTSAQKNPTAFYLCASSTTKMETQYFGPGTRLLVL.

The rearrangement links TRBV18 to TRBJ1-6; 7 nucleotides agree with TRBD1. This CDR3 has 14 residues. Germline loops: CDR1 KGHSH, CDR2 LQKENI. Trimming at V came to 6 bases and at J to 5 bases, leaving 4 bases not matched to a gene. In nucleotides, the CDR3 is TGTGCCAGCTCCTCCAGGGGGGATAATTCACCCCTCCACTTT. Translated: CASSSRGDNSPLHF.

This chain links TRBV7-2 with TRBJ2-7; TRBD2 matches at 7 bases. J was trimmed by 0 bases and V by 6 bases; bases with no gene match: 5. The CDR3 sequence is 14 residues long. Germline CDR1 and CDR2: SGHTA and FQGNSA. CDR3 in DNA: TGTGCCAGCAGATTCGGCGGGGGCTCCTACGAGCAGTACTTC. As protein: CASRFGGGSYEQYF. The entire variable domain, with the rest obtained from reference TRBV7-2 and TRBJ2-7, is as follows: GAGVSQSPSNKVTEKGKDVELRCDPISGHTALYWYRQSLGQGLEFLIYFQGNSAPDKSGLPSDRFSAERTGGSVSTLTIQRTQQEDSAVYLCASRFGGGSYEQYFGPGTRLTVT.

This chain uses TRBV28 with TRBJ2-5, with 9 bases identical to TRBD1. This CDR3 region has 14 residues. The germline V gene encodes CDR1 MDHEN and CDR2 SYDVKM. The V gene end was trimmed by 6 bases and the J gene end by 1 base; junction bases not matched to a gene: 3. The CDR3 DNA is TGTGCCAGCAGACAGGGGGCGTTCCAAGAGACCCAGTACTTC. This codes for CASRQGAFQETQYF.

V gene TRBV7-9 combines with J gene TRBJ1-1; no definite D call. CDR3 size: 13 residues. V shed 7 bases and J shed 1 base, with 10 bases lying between them. CDR1 is SEHNR, CDR2 FQNEAQ, per germline (reference sequence). CDR3: CASTTKGNTEAFF. DNA of the CDR3: TGTGCCAGCACCACGAAGGGGAACACTGAAGCTTTCTTT.

The genes are TRBV28 and TRBJ2-6, with TRBD1 as a possible D gene (6 bases). CDR3 size: 14 residues. The germline CDR1 and CDR2 sequences are MDHEN and SYDVKM. The V end lost 5 bases, the J end lost 1 base, and 6 bases lay between the germline ends. CDR3: CASSRGSGANVLTF. CDR3 coding DNA: TGTGCCAGCAGTAGGGGGTCTGGGGCCAACGTCCTGACTTTC.

The chain is built from TRBV4-1 and TRBJ1-2, with unresolved D. CDR1 is MGHRA, CDR2 YSYEKL, per germline. The ends were cut back, 0 bases at V and 5 bases at J, with 16 bases in the middle. The CDR3 contains 16 residues. The DNA of the CDR3 is TGCGCCAGCAGCCAAGATCGAGCCGCCCTTCGGTATGGCTACACCTTC. Its translation is CASSQDRAALRYGYTF.

This rearrangement joins TRBV18 to TRBJ1-5; TRBD1 agrees at 7 bases. Germline V gene lookup returns CDR1 KGHSH and CDR2 LQKENI. This CDR3 comprises 16 residues. Trimming removed 2 bases from V and 1 base from J; junction bases left unmatched: 5. In DNA form, the CDR3 reads TGTGCCAGCTCACCAGGGGAGGGGGCGAGCAATCAGCCCCAGCATTTT. It yields the protein CASSPGEGASNQPQHF.

This clone was seen once. This sample also contains other DNA sequences that code for the same CDR3. The gene calls are TRBV7-2 and TRBJ2-7; 11 nucleotides match TRBD1. The J segment lost 7 bases and the V segment lost 0 bases, leaving 5 bases of the junction unmatched. In germline, CDR1 is SGHTA, CDR2 FQGNSA. The CDR3 loop spans 15 amino acids. In nucleotides, the CDR3 is TGTGCCAGCAGCTTAGCTGGACAGGGGGCAGGGGAGCAGTACTTC. This encodes CASSLAGQGAGEQYF.

The V gene is TRBV9, the J gene TRBJ2-1; TRBD1 matches 10 bases. The CDR3 runs to 16 residues. V shed 4 bases and J 2 bases; nucleotides not matched to a gene: 6. Germline V CDR1 and CDR2: SGDLS, YYNGEE. CDR3 DNA sequence: TGTGCCAGCAGCACTCTAGGACAGGGGGCCTACAATGAGCAGTTCTTC. It translates to CASSTLGQGAYNEQFF.

This clone turned up a few times. The rearrangement joins TRBV29-1 to TRBJ2-3, with D tentatively TRBD2 (5 bases). The germline V and J ends were trimmed by 2 bases and 4 bases, with 13 bases remaining between them. The CDR3 has 14 amino acids. Germline values: CDR1 SQVTM, CDR2 ANQGSEA. The CDR3 region is CSVEHPIGADTQYF. In DNA, the CDR3 is TGCAGCGTTGAACATCCTATCGGGGCAGATACGCAGTATTTT.

The rearrangement joins TRBV7-2 to TRBJ2-2, with 7 bases fitting TRBD1. V gave up 3 bases and J gave up 6 bases; unmatched junction bases: 4. Germline V gene sequence: CDR1 SGHTA, CDR2 FQGNSA. This CDR3 has 14 amino acids. The CDR3 DNA follows: TGTGCCAGCAGCTTTCGACAGGGTGCCGGGGAGCTGTTTTTT. Protein: CASSFRQGAGELFF.

The chain has TRBV9 and TRBJ1-1, with 9 bases that match TRBD1. This CDR3 has 16 residues. Germline CDR1 is SGDLS and CDR2 is YYNGEE. The ends lost 0 bases at V and 1 base at J; junction bases unmatched: 4. The CDR3 region has the DNA TGTGCCAGCAGCGTAGACGGACAGGGGAAGAACACTGAAGCTTTCTTT. This codes for CASSVDGQGKNTEAFF.

The chain couples TRBV7-6 to TRBJ2-1, with TRBD1 as a possible D gene (5 bases). The germline V gene has CDR1 SGHVS and CDR2 FNYEAQ. The CDR3 runs to 15 residues. V lost 3 bases and J lost 9, with 18 bases in between. CDR3 in amino acids: CASSLSSQGTSEQFF. The CDR3 region has the DNA TGTGCCAGCAGCTTGTCTTCGCAGGGTACCAGTGAGCAGTTCTTC.

CDR3 in amino acids: CSVAPWEYNEQFF. The CDR3 DNA reads TGCAGCGTTGCCCCCTGGGAATACAATGAGCAGTTCTTC. The chain employs TRBV29-1 and TRBJ2-1; D is unresolved. V dropped 4 bases and J dropped 4 bases, with 11 bases sitting between them. Germline V gene data show CDR1 as SQVTM and CDR2 as ANQGSEA. CDR3 length equals 13 residues.

V is TRBV6-5 and J is TRBJ2-1; 9 nucleotides line up with TRBD1. Germline values: CDR1 MNHEY, CDR2 SVGAGI. The CDR3 consists of 15 residues. After removal of 4 bases from V and 10 bases from J, the junction contained 11 bases not matched to a gene. The CDR3 DNA sequence: TGTGCCAGCAGTTTCTCCGGGACAGGGAGGTTCGAGCAGTTCTTC. It translates to CASSFSGTGRFEQFF.

The genes are TRBV28 and TRBJ1-6, with 9 nucleotides matching TRBD1. The CDR3 spans 15 residues. Trimming took 8 bases from V and 9 from J; bases not matched to a gene: 11. Germline CDR1 is MDHEN and CDR2 is SYDVKM. DNA for the CDR3: TGTGCCAGCGGAACCCCGGGACAGGGTCCTTCACCCCTCCACTTT. Its translation is CASGTPGQGPSPLHF. Supplemented by reference TRBV28 and TRBJ1-6, the full variable domain reads DVKVTQSSRYLVKRTGEKVFLECVQDMDHENMFWYRQDPGLGLRLIYFSYDVKMKEKGDIPEGYSVSREKKERFSLILESASTNQTSMYLCASGTPGQGPSPLHFGNGTRLTVT.

This clone was detected many times. The genes are TRBV7-9 and TRBJ1-6, with D uncertain. From germline, CDR1 is SEHNR and CDR2 FQNEAQ (reference sequence). CDR3 length equals 13 residues. The V and J ends lost 1 base and 10 bases respectively, with 8 bases between them. CDR3 DNA sequence: TGTGCCAGCAGCTTAGGGGTATTCTCACCCCTCCACTTT. It translates to CASSLGVFSPLHF.

The chain carries TRBV30 and TRBJ1-5; 7 nucleotides agree with TRBD1. Germline V gene data show CDR1 as GTSNPN and CDR2 as SVGIG (reference sequence). The trim removed 1 base at V and 2 bases at J, leaving 5 bases unmatched. CDR3 length: 15 residues. The CDR3 DNA follows: TGTGCCTGGAGTGGTGGGGACAGTGGCAATCAGCCCCAGCATTTT. Amino acids: CAWSGGDSGNQPQHF.

The gene calls are TRBV7-2 and TRBJ2-7; 8 bases are a match to TRBD2. Germline-derived CDR1 and CDR2 are SGHTA and FQGNSA. The CDR3 extends over 14 amino acids. V was pared by 5 bases and J by 5 bases, with 8 bases of the junction left unmatched. Here the CDR3 DNA reads TGTGCCAGCAGCCTTCAGCGGGGGAGGAACGAGCAGTACTTC. Translated, it gives CASSLQRGRNEQYF.

Worth noting for this clone: At the DNA level, this CDR3 is encoded by other sequences in the same sample as well. The CDR3 nucleotides are TGTGCCAGCAGCGCCTACAGGGTTAGCTCCTACAATGAGCAGTTCTTC. This translates into CASSAYRVSSYNEQFF. V is TRBV7-8 and J is TRBJ2-1; D possibly corresponds to TRBD1 (6 bases). Trimming removed 5 bases from V and 0 bases from J, with 14 bases in between. Germline V gene data show CDR1 as SGHVS and CDR2 as FQNEAQ. The CDR3 spans 16 residues.